Sequencing of this T cell receptor (beta chain) was carried out in a study of cytomegalovirus exposure and HLA in healthy donors. Profiling relied on immunoSEQ multiplex PCR, and the TCRdb table lists in-frame clones only, not all of them. Among approximately 160,000 clones, roughly 86% were seen once, and the ten largest hold 4.2%. Donors were drawn from the 120-subject validation cohort, separate from the approximately 620-subject first cohort. The V and J ends lost 4 bases and 2 bases respectively, with 21 bases between them. CDR3 length equals 17 residues. Germline V gene data show CDR1 as MDHEN and CDR2 as SYDVKM.

Source material: PBMCs. The chain has TRBV28 and TRBJ2-7; no definite D call. The clonotype originates from a man younger than 35 in good health and CMV-seropositive. The CDR3, as DNA: TGTGCCAGCAGTTACCCCCTCCGCCCCCAGTTAACCTACGAGCAGTACTTC. It codes for CASSYPLRPQLTYEQYF.